The 13 T cell receptor beta chains below all came from one sample that was sequenced in a study of blood T cell repertoires in COVID-19. The method was immunoSEQ multiplex PCR; TCRdb's version includes in-frame clones alone and lacks a portion of them. Of roughly 300,000 clones detected, 86% appear once; the ten largest clones hold over 3.5%. Sequencing was done on a sample of PBMCs or T cells enriched from blood (not recorded which). All receptors derive from a man younger than 45 who had recovered from COVID-19.

The chain employs TRBV9 and TRBJ1-4, with a possible D match to TRBD1 (5 bases). V lost 3 bases, J lost 4 bases, and 13 bases lay in between. The CDR3 sequence is 15 residues long. Germline V gives CDR1 SGDLS, CDR2 YYNGEE. The DNA for the CDR3 is TGTGCCAGCAGCGCCCCCGGGACTGATAATGAAAAACTGTTTTTT. As protein: CASSAPGTDNEKLFF.

The chain has TRBV6-5 and TRBJ1-5, with 10 bases matching TRBD1. Germline trimming cut 4 bases from V and 3 bases from J; bases unmatched to any gene: 3. Germline lookup yields CDR1 MNHEY and CDR2 SVGAGI. The CDR3 runs to 15 residues. This CDR3 is CASSWTGGPNQPQHF. DNA of the CDR3: TGTGCCAGCAGTTGGACAGGGGGTCCCAATCAGCCCCAGCATTTT.

The J gene is TRBJ1-2, the V gene TRBV7-9, with TRBD1 matching over 9 bases. The CDR3 length is 14 residues. Germline values: CDR1 SEHNR, CDR2 FQNEAQ (reference sequence). The V segment lost 3 bases and the J segment 3 bases; nucleotides outside the gene matches: 2. CDR3 protein: CASSFRTGDYGYTF. In DNA, the CDR3 is TGTGCCAGCAGCTTCCGGACAGGGGACTATGGCTACACCTTC.

V and J are TRBV6-2 or TRBV6-3 and TRBJ2-6; TRBD2 agrees at 7 bases. Germline loops: CDR1 MNHEY, CDR2 SVGEGT. The J segment lost 0 bases and the V segment lost 5 bases, leaving 13 bases of the junction unmatched. The CDR3 extends over 19 amino acids. The CDR3 bases are TGTGCCAGCAGTCGCCACCTCATCGGGAGGCACTCTGGGGCCAACGTCCTGACTTTC. As protein: CASSRHLIGRHSGANVLTF.

The chain couples TRBV7-2 to TRBJ1-1; D gene uncertain. Trimming took 5 bases from V and 4 from J, leaving 14 bases between them. CDR1 is SGHTA and CDR2 is FQGNSA in the germline V gene. The CDR3 length is 14 residues. The CDR3 loop reads CASSPQIGGTEAFF. The CDR3 DNA is TGTGCCAGCAGCCCGCAGATCGGAGGCACTGAAGCTTTCTTT.

The CDR3 bases are TGTGCCAGCGAGACAGGTCTCACCGGGGAGCTGTTTTTT. Translation gives CASETGLTGELFF. The J gene is TRBJ2-2, the V gene TRBV11-3; tentatively, D is TRBD1 (6 bases). Germline CDR1 and CDR2: SGHNT and YENEEA. This CDR3 has 13 residues. Deletions cut 8 bases from V and 4 bases from J, with 11 bases between.

J is TRBJ2-3 and V is TRBV5-1; 9 bases agree with TRBD2. Germline V gene lookup returns CDR1 SGHRS and CDR2 YFSETQ. V gave up 0 bases and J gave up 4 bases; unmatched junction bases: 6. The CDR3 has 16 amino acids. This CDR3 reads CASSLASGAMADTQYF. The CDR3 nucleotides are TGCGCCAGCAGCTTGGCTAGCGGGGCTATGGCAGATACGCAGTATTTT.

The J gene is TRBJ1-3, the V gene TRBV3-1 (or the pseudogene TRBV3-2); tentative D call: TRBD1 (6 bases). Trimming shortened V by 4 bases and J by 4 bases, and 17 bases separated the two germline ends. The CDR3 totals 16 residues. Germline V gene sequence: CDR1 LGHDT, CDR2 YNNKEL (reference sequence). CDR3 protein: CASSPQPGQRGNTIYF. The DNA of the CDR3 is TGTGCCAGCAGCCCACAACCCGGACAGAGGGGAAACACCATATATTTT.

The chain recombines TRBV10-1 with TRBJ1-5; TRBD1 agrees at 7 bases. Germline V CDR1 and CDR2: WNHNN, SYGVQD (reference sequence). The length of the CDR3 is 14 residues. The V segment lost 5 bases and the J segment 4 bases; nucleotides outside the gene matches: 5. The CDR3 loop is CASSTGTENQPQHF. The CDR3 region has the DNA TGCGCCAGCAGTACCGGGACAGAGAATCAGCCCCAGCATTTT.

V is TRBV7-9 and J is TRBJ1-2, with 9 bases that match TRBD1. CDR1 is SEHNR and CDR2 is FQNEAQ in the germline V gene (reference sequence). With V trimmed by 5 bases and J by 3 bases, 4 bases remained unmatched. The CDR3 length is 14 residues. As DNA, the CDR3 is TGTGCCAGCAGCGTGGGACAGGGCGACTATGGCTACACCTTC. It specifies CASSVGQGDYGYTF.

The rearrangement uses TRBV7-9 and TRBJ1-5; 9 bases are shared with TRBD1. Per the germline V gene, CDR1 is SEHNR and CDR2 is FQNEAQ (reference sequence). The CDR3 loop spans 18 amino acids. Unmatched junction bases numbered 12, after V lost 4 bases and J lost 2 bases. The CDR3 DNA is TGTGCCAGCAGCTACGGGACAGGGTCTCTGATCCGCAATCAGCCCCAGCATTTT. This sequence encodes CASSYGTGSLIRNQPQHF.

The rearrangement uses TRBV14 and TRBJ2-5; 8 bases match TRBD2. This CDR3 has 18 amino acids. The V segment lost 0 bases and the J segment 9 bases; nucleotides outside the gene matches: 18. The germline gives CDR1 SGHDN, CDR2 FVKESK. Here the CDR3 reads CASSQDARLAPARRAQYF. The CDR3 bases are TGTGCCAGCAGCCAAGATGCCCGACTAGCGCCGGCGAGGAGGGCCCAGTACTTC. Combining the CDR3 with reference TRBV14 and TRBJ2-5 gives the whole variable domain EAGVTQFPSHSVIEKGQTVTLRCDPISGHDNLYWYRRVMGKEIKFLLHFVKESKQDESGMPNNRFLAERTGGTYSTLKVQPAELEDSGVYFCASSQDARLAPARRAQYFGPGTRLLVL.

The chain carries TRBV7-2 and TRBJ1-2; possible D gene TRBD1, 6 bases. Trimming shortened V by 2 bases and J by 8 bases, and 18 bases separated the two germline ends. Germline V gene lookup returns CDR1 SGHTA and CDR2 FQGNSA. CDR3 size: 15 residues. CDR3 coding DNA: TGTGCCAGCAGCTTAACCCCCGCAGGGAGGGGGGGCTACACCTTC. This sequence encodes CASSLTPAGRGGYTF.